Included here is one T cell receptor (beta chain) sequence, with context. This sample was taken from a study of blood T cell repertoires in COVID-19. Across the study: Spain, Italy and the United States supplied samples that represented acute and convalescent COVID-19.

The authors' processing: Estimation of nucleated cell counts relied on the amplification of reference gene primers. Sequenced by immunoSEQ multiplex PCR; TCRdb stores in-frame clones only, minus some. V and J calls and clone size follow that table, whereas D and trimming were derived from the DNA. The table lists a few hundred thousand clones, around 90% of them singletons. Deletions cut 1 base from V and 2 bases from J, with 11 bases between. CDR1 and CDR2 (germline): LGHNA, YSLEER. The CDR3 runs to 15 residues. Seattle participants joined during active infection and were tracked over time. Sequencing input: peripheral blood. The sequence was collected from a woman in her 30s with COVID-19, enrolled during active disease. The V and J genes are TRBV4-3 and TRBJ1-2; perhaps TRBD1 as D (5 bases). As DNA, the CDR3 is TGCGCCAGCAGCCAAGGCCCCCAGGGCAACTATGGCTACACCTTC. Translation: CASSQGPQGNYGYTF.